The 5 T cell receptor beta chains presented below share a single source sample, sequenced in a study of T cells in Graves' hyperthyroidism and ophthalmopathy. RNA transcripts yielded amplified TCR beta CDR3 regions. TCR CDR3 underwent first-round RT-PCR with the HTBI primer set. One entry per CDR3 protein, called by TCRdb with MiXCR from the multiplex PCR reads. The sample lists 500,000 to 750,000 distinct CDR3 sequences; 15% to 17% were seen once. The specimen was blood. The source is a woman aged 25 to 39 with Graves' hyperthyroidism.

This clonotype has at least ten counts. V and J are TRBV27 and TRBJ2-1; no clear D. V lost 6 bases to trimming and J lost 2 bases, with 14 bases between them. Germline values: CDR1 MNHEY, CDR2 SMNVEV (reference sequence). This CDR3 comprises 15 residues. CDR3 sequence (DNA): TGTGCCAGCAGCCCAGGCCGGATCCCCTACAATGAGCAGTTCTTC. It encodes CASSPGRIPYNEQFF.

V is TRBV29-1 and J is TRBJ2-5; D is perhaps TRBD1 (5 bases). Trimming pared 7 bases from V and 5 bases from J, leaving 14 bases between. The CDR3 sequence is 12 residues long. Germline V gene sequence: CDR1 SQVTM, CDR2 ANQGSEA. The CDR3, as DNA: TGCAGCGCAGCAGGGCCGGAGGAGACCCAGTACTTC. Translating it yields CSAAGPEETQYF. Using reference TRBV29-1 and TRBJ2-5 for the parts outside the CDR3, the full variable domain is SAVISQKPSRDICQRGTSLTIQCQVDSQVTMMFWYRQQPGQSLTLIATANQGSEATYESGFVIDKFPISRPNLTFSTLTVSNMSPEDSSIYLCSAAGPEETQYFGPGTRLLVL.

This clonotype was found a few times. The V gene is TRBV20-1, the J gene TRBJ2-1; 13 bases fit TRBD2. Germline V lookup: CDR1 DFQATT, CDR2 SNEGSKA (reference sequence). The CDR3 sequence is 22 residues long. The V segment lost 5 bases and the J segment 0 bases; nucleotides outside the gene matches: 22. The CDR3 sequence is CSAPPPGLAGSLVLSSYNEQFF. CDR3 nucleotides: TGCAGTGCTCCCCCTCCGGGACTAGCGGGATCATTGGTGTTAAGCTCCTACAATGAGCAGTTCTTC.

This clonotype appeared many times. V gene TRBV12-3 or TRBV12-4 combines with J gene TRBJ2-3; 8 bases match TRBD2. V shed 5 bases and J 1 base; nucleotides not matched to a gene: 11. This CDR3 has 17 amino acids. CDR3 in DNA: TGTGCCAGCAGTAGAGGCTCGGGACTAGTAGGCACAGATACGCAGTATTTT. Protein: CASSRGSGLVGTDTQYF.

This rearrangement joins TRBV7-8 to TRBJ2-1; 9 bases agree with TRBD2. Per the germline V gene, CDR1 is SGHVS and CDR2 is FQNEAQ. The V segment lost 7 bases and the J segment 1 base; nucleotides outside the gene matches: 11. The CDR3 loop spans 17 amino acids. CDR3 coding DNA: TGTGCCAGCATCCCCCGTGGGGCGGGAGGGTCCTACAATGAGCAGTTCTTC. This translates into CASIPRGAGGSYNEQFF.